Listed here are 30 T cell receptor beta chains from one sample, sequenced in a study of cytomegalovirus exposure and HLA in healthy donors. The PCR contained 60 Vbeta and 13 Jbeta primers. Produced via immunoSEQ multiplex PCR; TCRdb's table is partial and in-frame only. The sample holds about 120,000 clones, roughly 76% seen once. The sample was PBMCs. These receptors were obtained from a man in his forties or fifties in good health and CMV-seropositive.

This clone was picked up one time. The chain combines TRBV5-1 with TRBJ2-1, with TRBD2 identical over 12 bases. Trimming took 2 bases from V and 7 from J; bases not matched to a gene: 4. The CDR3 spans 15 residues. Per the germline V gene, CDR1 is SGHRS and CDR2 is YFSETQ. CDR3 nucleotide sequence: TGCGCCAGCAGCTTTCTAGCGGGGGGGCTTAATGAGCAGTTCTTC. This codes for CASSFLAGGLNEQFF. The full variable domain, rest sourced from reference TRBV5-1 and TRBJ2-1, is KAGVTQTPRYLIKTRGQQVTLSCSPISGHRSVSWYQQTPGQGLQFLFEYFSETQRNKGNFPGRFSGRQFSNSRSEMNVSTLELGDSALYLCASSFLAGGLNEQFFGPGTRLTVL.

The V gene is TRBV7-9, the J gene TRBJ1-4; 9 positions match TRBD1. J gave up 8 bases and V 5 bases, and 12 bases lay outside the gene matches. Germline V CDR1 and CDR2: SEHNR, FQNEAQ (reference sequence). The CDR3 is 16 residues long. The CDR3 bases are TGTGCCAGCAGCCACGTTACAGGGGGCAGAAGGGAAAAACTGTTTTTT. Amino acid sequence: CASSHVTGGRREKLFF.

J is TRBJ2-5 and V is TRBV10-3, with TRBD1 matching 10 bases. The length of the CDR3 is 14 residues. J was trimmed by 3 bases and V by 6 bases; bases with no gene match: 4. The germline V gene has CDR1 ENHRY and CDR2 SYGVKD. CDR3: CAISPGTGEETQYF. DNA for the CDR3: TGTGCCATCAGCCCCGGGACAGGGGAAGAGACCCAGTACTTC.

This clone was picked up a small number of times. The gene calls are TRBV28 and TRBJ2-2; 8 nucleotides match TRBD2. V shed 4 bases and J 0 bases; nucleotides not matched to a gene: 4. Germline CDR1 and CDR2: MDHEN and SYDVKM. The CDR3 has 16 residues. This CDR3 is CASSWLAGANTGELFF. CDR3 DNA sequence: TGTGCCAGCAGTTGGCTAGCGGGCGCGAACACCGGGGAGCTGTTTTTT.

This clone was counted between two and nine times. The genes are TRBV18 and TRBJ2-1; 10 positions agree with TRBD2. This CDR3 has 15 residues. Germline trimming cut 6 bases from V and 9 bases from J; bases unmatched to any gene: 11. CDR1 and CDR2 from the germline V gene are KGHSH and LQKENI. CDR3 DNA: TGTGCCAGCTCGCCGGGACTAGCGACCCACAGTGAGCAGTTCTTC. It specifies CASSPGLATHSEQFF.

V gene TRBV27 combines with J gene TRBJ2-3, with D possibly TRBD2 on 6 matching bases. Deletions cut 5 bases from V and 1 base from J, with 16 bases between. CDR3 length: 16 residues. Germline-derived CDR1 and CDR2 are MNHEY and SMNVEV (reference sequence). As DNA, the CDR3 is TGTGCCAGCAGTGCCTCCCGAAAGCGGGGCACAGATACGCAGTATTTT. The encoded protein is CASSASRKRGTDTQYF.

This clone turned up a few times. The J gene is TRBJ2-5, the V gene TRBV12-5; maybe TRBD2 (5 bases). Trimming cost V 7 bases and J 0 bases, with 6 bases left between them. The CDR3 totals 12 residues. Germline lookup yields CDR1 LGHNT and CDR2 FRNRAP. The CDR3 region is CASAGNQETQYF. Here the CDR3 DNA reads TGTGCTAGTGCCGGGAACCAAGAGACCCAGTACTTC.

The rearrangement uses TRBV18 and TRBJ2-1; a weak D match, TRBD1 (5 bases). The CDR3 is made up of 13 amino acids. Germline assignment: CDR1 KGHSH and CDR2 LQKENI. Trimming pared 2 bases from V and 8 bases from J, leaving 10 bases between. DNA of the CDR3: TGTGCCAGCTCACCATTGGGGCTGGATGAGCAGTTCTTC. This encodes CASSPLGLDEQFF.

The V gene is TRBV7-2, the J gene TRBJ1-3; TRBD1 might be the D (6 bases). Germline V gives CDR1 SGHTA, CDR2 FQGNSA. The CDR3 has 14 amino acids. Trimming cost V 10 bases and J 4 bases, with 17 bases left between them. The CDR3 reads CATDNRAEGNTIYF. The CDR3 DNA reads TGTGCCACCGACAACAGGGCGGAAGGAAACACCATATATTTT.

The chain uses TRBV2 and TRBJ2-1, with 7 bases matching TRBD2. Trimming took 6 bases from V and 8 from J; bases not matched to a gene: 7. CDR1 and CDR2 (germline): SNHLY, FYNNEI. The CDR3 is made up of 13 amino acids. The DNA of the CDR3 is TGTGCCAGCAGCGGCGGGAGCAGGTATGAGCAGTTCTTC. Its protein product is CASSGGSRYEQFF.

This sequence joins TRBV7-9 and TRBJ1-2; TRBD1 aligns across 7 bases. This CDR3 has 14 residues. J was trimmed by 8 bases and V by 6 bases; bases with no gene match: 12. Per germline, CDR1 SEHNR and CDR2 FQNEAQ (reference sequence). This chain's CDR3 is CASRLQGGSEGYTF. CDR3 bases: TGTGCCAGCAGGCTGCAGGGGGGCAGTGAAGGCTACACCTTC.

The gene calls are TRBV7-9 and TRBJ2-7, with D possibly matching TRBD1 (7 bases). This CDR3 has 13 residues. Germline V gene sequence: CDR1 SEHNR, CDR2 FQNEAQ (reference sequence). Trimming stripped 7 bases from V and 4 bases from J, with 14 bases between. The CDR3 spells CASKAGGIYEQYF. CDR3 DNA: TGTGCCAGCAAGGCAGGGGGGATTTACGAGCAGTACTTC.

The chain links TRBV28 to TRBJ2-5; 11 nucleotides line up with TRBD1. The closer fit of TRBJ2-7 to the DNA end suggests the J call may be wrong. The CDR3 extends over 15 amino acids. Germline V gene sequence: CDR1 MDHEN, CDR2 SYDVKM. CDR3 in DNA: TGTGCCAGCAGTTATCCCGGGACAGGGGGAGACGAGCAGTACTTC. This translates into CASSYPGTGGDEQYF.

The J gene is TRBJ2-5, the V gene TRBV7-8, with D possibly being TRBD2 (6 bases). Per germline, CDR1 SGHVS and CDR2 FQNEAQ. CDR3 size: 13 residues. Here the CDR3 DNA reads TGTGCTGGCGGGACGGGGGTCCAAGAGACCCAGTACTTC. Protein sequence: CAGGTGVQETQYF.

The chain employs TRBV2 and TRBJ1-1; 8 bases agree with TRBD1. Germline V CDR1 and CDR2: SNHLY, FYNNEI. CDR3 length equals 12 residues. Losses at the gene ends were 8 bases for V and 6 bases for J; bases not matched to a gene: 5. CDR3 sequence (DNA): TGTGCCAGCCGAGACAGGGGCGCTGAAGCTTTCTTT. Translation: CASRDRGAEAFF.

The CDR3 loop is CASSLPEGQASYEQYF. The CDR3 DNA is TGTGCCAGCAGCTTACCCGAAGGACAGGCCTCCTACGAGCAGTACTTC. This chain uses TRBV5-6 with TRBJ2-5; TRBD1 agrees at 7 bases. The J call may not be correct, given that the DNA end is closer to TRBJ2-7. The germline gives CDR1 SGHDT, CDR2 YYEEEE. The CDR3 extends over 16 amino acids.

The V and J genes are TRBV7-9 and TRBJ1-1; 7 positions agree with TRBD1. CDR1 is SEHNR, CDR2 FQNEAQ, per germline (reference sequence). CDR3 length: 14 amino acids. V shed 6 bases, J shed 0 bases, and the junction held 4 bases outside the gene matches. The CDR3 DNA is TGTGCCAGCAGTCGGGACAGTTTGAACACTGAAGCTTTCTTT. Its protein is CASSRDSLNTEAFF.

The genes are TRBV19 and TRBJ1-5; the D gene is possibly TRBD1 (6 bases). The CDR3 length is 14 residues. The germline V gene has CDR1 LNHDA and CDR2 SQIVND (reference sequence). The ends were cut back, 1 base at V and 4 bases at J, with 8 bases in the middle. The CDR3 sequence: CASSIVGGNQPQHF. CDR3 coding DNA: TGTGCCAGTAGTATAGTAGGGGGTAATCAGCCCCAGCATTTT.

The chain is built from TRBV6-1 and TRBJ2-3; a possible D gene is TRBD2 (6 bases). The CDR3 sequence is 15 residues long. Between the trimmed V and J ends, which lost 4 bases and 1 base, there was a span of 12 bases. Germline V gives CDR1 MNHNS, CDR2 SASEGT. This chain's CDR3 is CASSVRGGGTDTQYF. DNA for the CDR3: TGTGCCAGCAGTGTCCGGGGAGGAGGCACAGATACGCAGTATTTT.

The rearrangement links TRBV19 to TRBJ2-1; 11 bases align to TRBD2. The CDR3 is 15 amino acids. The V segment lost 5 bases and the J segment 6 bases; nucleotides outside the gene matches: 6. CDR1 LNHDA and CDR2 SQIVND come from the germline V gene (reference sequence). The CDR3 is CASSETSGNRNEQFF. The DNA for the CDR3 is TGTGCCAGTAGTGAGACTAGCGGGAACCGCAATGAGCAGTTCTTC.

On this clone itself: Other DNA sequences in the same sample also yield this CDR3. This chain joins TRBV9 and TRBJ1-5, with D unclear. The CDR3 loop spans 13 amino acids. The V end was cut by 2 bases, the J end by 1 base, with 4 bases between. Germline CDR1 is SGDLS and CDR2 is YYNGEE. Here the CDR3 DNA reads TGTGCCAGCAGCGTGGGCAGCAATCAGCCCCAGCATTTT. Translating gives CASSVGSNQPQHF.

The sample holds one count of this clone. V is TRBV14 and J is TRBJ2-7, with 8 bases aligning to TRBD1. The CDR3 is made up of 15 amino acids. V shed 4 bases, J shed 2 bases, and the junction held 7 bases outside the gene matches. Germline CDR1 SGHDN, CDR2 FVKESK. The CDR3 reads CASSPPGQATYEQYF. For the CDR3, the DNA is TGTGCCAGCAGCCCACCGGGACAGGCAACCTACGAGCAGTACTTC.

This clone was observed a few times. The CDR3 loop is CASSLVGQGGSEQYF. The DNA for the CDR3 is TGTGCCAGCAGCTTAGTGGGACAGGGGGGAAGCGAGCAGTACTTC. V and J are TRBV7-2 and TRBJ2-7, with 11 bases aligning to TRBD1. Per germline, CDR1 SGHTA and CDR2 FQGNSA. This CDR3 comprises 15 residues. Germline trimming cut 1 base from V and 6 bases from J; bases unmatched to any gene: 5.

V usage is TRBV2 and J usage is TRBJ1-1; D remains ambiguous. From germline, CDR1 is SNHLY and CDR2 FYNNEI. Trimming shortened V by 7 bases and J by 7 bases, and 16 bases separated the two germline ends. The CDR3 is 13 amino acids. In DNA form, the CDR3 reads TGTGCCAGCAAGCCCCAGGAATGGATTGAAGCTTTCTTT. Translated: CASKPQEWIEAFF.

This sequence joins TRBV5-4 and TRBJ2-4; D call uncertain. Trimming cost V 6 bases and J 8 bases, with 12 bases left between them. Germline V gene data show CDR1 as SGHNT and CDR2 as YYREEE (reference sequence). CDR3 length equals 12 residues. The CDR3 here is CASTGTSDIQYF. Written as DNA, the CDR3 is TGTGCCAGCACGGGTACCTCAGACATTCAGTACTTC.

V is TRBV5-1 and J is TRBJ1-2; 12 bases match TRBD1. Unmatched junction bases numbered 4, after V lost 0 bases and J lost 7 bases. CDR1 and CDR2 (germline): SGHRS, YFSETQ. The CDR3 is 15 amino acids. CDR3 loop: CASSLEGTGGSGYTF. The CDR3 nucleotides read TGCGCCAGCAGCTTGGAAGGGACAGGGGGCAGTGGCTACACCTTC.

The CDR3 DNA reads as TGTGCCAGCAGTTTAGCGGCAGACGTCTATGGCTACACCTTC. It specifies CASSLAADVYGYTF. The rearrangement links TRBV27 to TRBJ1-2; D is ambiguous. Germline lookup yields CDR1 MNHEY and CDR2 SMNVEV (reference sequence). V was clipped by 2 bases and J by 4 bases, with 11 bases between them. The CDR3 loop spans 14 amino acids.

The rearrangement uses TRBV27 and TRBJ2-1, with 8 bases identical to TRBD2. The CDR3 spans 15 residues. Germline loops: CDR1 MNHEY, CDR2 SMNVEV (reference sequence). V dropped 6 bases and J dropped 0; count of bases not matched to a gene: 4. The CDR3 bases are TGTGCCAGCAGGACGAGCGGGAGCTCCTACAATGAGCAGTTCTTC. Protein: CASRTSGSSYNEQFF.

This sequence joins TRBV4-3 and TRBJ2-3; 10 nucleotides align to TRBD2. The CDR3 sequence is 15 residues long. Germline values: CDR1 LGHNA, CDR2 YSLEER. Trimming removed 4 bases from V and 6 bases from J; junction bases left unmatched: 7. CDR3 protein: CASSLSGGAWDTQYF. CDR3 DNA: TGCGCCAGCAGCCTCAGCGGGGGGGCATGGGATACGCAGTATTTT.

J is TRBJ2-1 and V is TRBV10-1, with D maybe TRBD2 (5 bases). This CDR3 has 14 residues. V lost 6 bases to trimming and J lost 4 bases, with 13 bases between them. Germline lookup yields CDR1 WNHNN and CDR2 SYGVQD (reference sequence). For the CDR3, the DNA is TGCGCCAGCAGCCGAGAGAGGGTATACAATGAGCAGTTCTTC. It is translated as CASSRERVYNEQFF.